The clone carrying this TCR beta chain appeared a few times. Its specificity is unknown. Trimming at V came to 1 base and at J to 6 bases, leaving 7 bases not matched to a gene. The CDR3 contains 17 residues. In germline, CDR1 is MNHEY, CDR2 SVGAGI. The sample originates from a study of T cells after yellow fever vaccination. Whole-study findings and limits: Only a minor proportion of clonotypes was detected across both CD4 and CD8 compartments.

Making TCR cDNA involved 5'RACE template switching, which added UMIs and a universal primer site. TCRdb used MiXCR to reprocess the 5' RACE reads, holding one entry per CDR3 protein. The sample carries around 250,000 distinct CDR3 sequences, around 7% recorded once. V usage is TRBV6-5 and J usage is TRBJ2-2, with TRBD1 identical over 11 bases. The source of this sequence is a man aged 25-45 years who received the YFV17D yellow fever vaccine. The sequencing here drew on CD4+ T cells sorted from PBMCs, taken 15 days after the yellow fever booster vaccination. The CDR3 reads CASSYYGLGQGAGELFF. The CDR3 DNA sequence: TGTGCCAGCAGTTACTATGGCCTGGGACAGGGGGCCGGGGAGCTGTTTTTT.